This T cell receptor beta chain is from a study of technical replicates of blood from a few donors. The table came from immunoSEQ multiplex PCR; TCRdb's copy has only in-frame clones and leaves some out. The data show 75,000 to 95,000 clones, about 95% seen once. Trimming took 5 bases from V and 2 from J, leaving 13 bases between them. The CDR3 runs 15 residues. CDR1 MNHEY and CDR2 SVGAGI come from the germline V gene. This sequence joins TRBV6-5 and TRBJ1-5; unclear D gene. The source is a human donor in good health. Sample: T cells isolated from PBMCs. The CDR3 nucleotides read TGTGCCAGCAGTCACGGGGTTGTCGGCAATCAGCCCCAGCATTTT. It yields the protein CASSHGVVGNQPQHF.